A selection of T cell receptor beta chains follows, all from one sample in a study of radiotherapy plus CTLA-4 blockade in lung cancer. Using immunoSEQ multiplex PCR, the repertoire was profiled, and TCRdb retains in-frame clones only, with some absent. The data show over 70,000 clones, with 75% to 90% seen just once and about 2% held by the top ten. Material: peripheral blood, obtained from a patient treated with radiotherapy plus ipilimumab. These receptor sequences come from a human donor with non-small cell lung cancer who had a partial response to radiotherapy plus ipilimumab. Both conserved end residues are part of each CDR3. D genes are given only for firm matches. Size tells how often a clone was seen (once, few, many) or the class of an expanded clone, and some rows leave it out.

CDR3 DNA: TGTGCCAGCAGCATCAGTGTCAGTACTGAAAAACTGTTTTTT
CDR3 protein: CASSISVSTEKLFF
J gene: TRBJ1-4
clone size: -
D gene: -
V gene: TRBV28

CDR3 DNA: TGCGCCAGCAGCTTGACTAGCGGGAGTTCGGAGACCCAGTACTTC
CDR3 protein: CASSLTSGSSETQYF
J gene: TRBJ2-5
clone size: -
D gene: TRBD2
V gene: TRBV5-1

CDR3 DNA: TGTGCCAGCAGCCCCACAAGAAACACCGGGGAGCTGTTTTTT
CDR3 protein: CASSPTRNTGELFF
J gene: TRBJ2-2
clone size: -
D gene: -
V gene: TRBV14

CDR3 DNA: TGTGCCGGAAGAGCGGGAGCGGGTGTATTTGATGAGCAGTTCTTC
CDR3 protein: CAGRAGAGVFDEQFF
J gene: TRBJ2-1
clone size: -
D gene: TRBD2
V gene: TRBV2

CDR3 DNA: TGTGCCAGCAGCCCCCCACCGGCAGGGAACACTGAAGCTTTCTTT
CDR3 protein: CASSPPPAGNTEAFF
J gene: TRBJ1-1
clone size: -
D gene: -
V gene: TRBV11-2

CDR3 DNA: TGTGCCAGCACCGGGGGATTTCAAACAGATACGCAGTATTTT
CDR3 protein: CASTGGFQTDTQYF
J gene: TRBJ2-3
clone size: once
D gene: -
V gene: TRBV6-6

CDR3 DNA: TGTGCCAGCAGTGGGACTAGCGGGAGGGTCACCTACAATGAGCAGTTCTTC
CDR3 protein: CASSGTSGRVTYNEQFF
J gene: TRBJ2-1
clone size: -
D gene: TRBD2
V gene: TRBV6-4

CDR3 DNA: TGTGCCAGCAGTGATCGGGGCAGGGGCCCAGATACGCAGTATTTT
CDR3 protein: CASSDRGRGPDTQYF
J gene: TRBJ2-3
clone size: -
D gene: -
V gene: TRBV6-1

CDR3 DNA: TGTGCCAGCAGCCCTGTGGGGGACAGGGGCCGCGTCTACGAGCAGTACTTC
CDR3 protein: CASSPVGDRGRVYEQYF
J gene: TRBJ2-7
clone size: -
D gene: TRBD1
V gene: TRBV7-6

CDR3 DNA: TGTGCCAGCAGTTTCGGGGTTGACACTGAAGCTTTCTTT
CDR3 protein: CASSFGVDTEAFF
J gene: TRBJ1-1
clone size: -
D gene: -
V gene: TRBV27

CDR3 DNA: TGTGCCACCAGCCCCGAACCTAGCGCCTACTACAATGAGCAGTTCTTC
CDR3 protein: CATSPEPSAYYNEQFF
J gene: TRBJ2-1
clone size: few
D gene: -
V gene: TRBV15

CDR3 DNA: TGTGCCAGTAGTATAGGGCCCAGGACAGGGATATCCTACGAGCAGTACTTC
CDR3 protein: CASSIGPRTGISYEQYF
J gene: TRBJ2-7
clone size: -
D gene: TRBD1
V gene: TRBV19

CDR3 DNA: TGTGCCATCGAAGGGTCAGCGGGAGGGTACAATGAGCAGTTCTTC
CDR3 protein: CAIEGSAGGYNEQFF
J gene: TRBJ2-1
clone size: -
D gene: TRBD2
V gene: TRBV10-3

CDR3 DNA: TGCGCCAGCAGCTTGAGTGGGACAGGTGTCTATGGCTACACCTTC
CDR3 protein: CASSLSGTGVYGYTF
J gene: TRBJ1-2
clone size: -
D gene: TRBD1
V gene: TRBV5-1

CDR3 DNA: TGTGCCAGCAGCTTGCAGGGGGCAAACACCATATATTTT
CDR3 protein: CASSLQGANTIYF
J gene: TRBJ1-3
clone size: few
D gene: TRBD1
V gene: TRBV5-4

CDR3 DNA: TGTGCCAGCAGACCGGGACAGGGGTATGAAAAACTGTTTTTT
CDR3 protein: CASRPGQGYEKLFF
J gene: TRBJ1-4
clone size: -
D gene: TRBD1
V gene: TRBV2

CDR3 DNA: TGTGCCAGCAGTCCTGGACAGGCGGAGTTTGGTGAGCAGTTCTTC
CDR3 protein: CASSPGQAEFGEQFF
J gene: TRBJ2-1
clone size: -
D gene: TRBD1
V gene: TRBV6-1

CDR3 DNA: TGTGCCTGGAGGAAAAGCGCGAACACCGGGGAGCTGTTTTTT
CDR3 protein: CAWRKSANTGELFF
J gene: TRBJ2-2
clone size: -
D gene: -
V gene: TRBV30

CDR3 DNA: TGTGCCAGTCGAAACAGGGTGGAGACAGATACGCAGTATTTT
CDR3 protein: CASRNRVETDTQYF
J gene: TRBJ2-3
clone size: -
D gene: -
V gene: TRBV11-2

CDR3 DNA: TGTGCCAGCAGCTCAAGGGACAGTAACTATGGCTACACCTTC
CDR3 protein: CASSSRDSNYGYTF
J gene: TRBJ1-2
clone size: -
D gene: TRBD1
V gene: TRBV5-6

CDR3 DNA: TGTGCCAGCAGCCCCGGTCTCTTTCCCCAGCATTTT
CDR3 protein: CASSPGLFPQHF
J gene: TRBJ1-5
clone size: -
D gene: -
V gene: TRBV7-2

CDR3 DNA: TGCGCCAGCAGCCCGGGACTAATCGAAGAGACCCAGTACTTC
CDR3 protein: CASSPGLIEETQYF
J gene: TRBJ2-5
clone size: -
D gene: TRBD2
V gene: TRBV5-1

CDR3 DNA: TGTGCCAACAGCTTATTCCCCGGGACAGGAGACACTGAAGCTTTCTTT
CDR3 protein: CANSLFPGTGDTEAFF
J gene: TRBJ1-1
clone size: -
D gene: TRBD1
V gene: TRBV5-4

CDR3 DNA: TGCGCCAGCAGCCATTCACGGGGCGGCAGGGGAAAGCGCACAGATACGCAGTATTTT
CDR3 protein: CASSHSRGGRGKRTDTQYF
J gene: TRBJ2-3
clone size: -
D gene: -
V gene: TRBV4-1